This TCR beta chain comes out of a study of T cell responses to AZD1222 COVID-19 vaccine. Points from the study as a whole: Donors, mostly white British, included more females; clonal diversity was possibly underestimated.

Comment on this clone: Its antigen is currently unknown.

The CDR3 is 14 amino acids. Germline values: CDR1 SEHNR, CDR2 FQNEAQ (reference sequence). The V and J ends lost 5 bases and 2 bases, in that order; junction bases with no gene match: 6. Using immunoSEQ multiplex PCR, the repertoire was profiled, and TCRdb retains in-frame clones only, with some absent. Of about 79,000 clones in the sample, approximately 80% are singletons; the top ten hold 20% to 25%. This sequence was found in an adult in good health. The chain has TRBV7-9 and TRBJ2-7; 7 bases align to TRBD2. This sample comprised peripheral blood, obtained on day 0 of AZD1222 vaccination. The CDR3 protein is CASSPGTTTYEQYF. The DNA for the CDR3 is TGTGCCAGCAGCCCCGGGACTACCACCTACGAGCAGTACTTC.